The source of this TCR beta chain is a study of blood T cell repertoires in COVID-19. The overall study: PBMCs, B-cell-depleted T cells, or T cells were the source of the cDNA or gDNA that made up the material.

Sequencing used immunoSEQ multiplex PCR; TCRdb keeps in-frame clones, though not all of them. The sample holds 150,000 or so clones, approximately 77% seen once. Self-reported history from a screening survey and questionnaire set each donor's cohort. The receptor's source is a man in his fifties or sixties who had recovered from COVID-19. The sample consisted of PBMCs or T cells enriched from blood (not recorded which).

The DNA for the CDR3 is TGTGCCAGCAGCTTAGGGGACAGGGTAAACACCGGGGAGCTGTTTTTT. It yields the protein CASSLGDRVNTGELFF. The chain employs TRBV7-2 and TRBJ2-2; 9 bases are a match to TRBD1. The germline V gene encodes CDR1 SGHTA and CDR2 FQGNSA. The V and J ends lost 1 base and 2 bases, in that order; junction bases with no gene match: 2. The CDR3 covers 16 residues.